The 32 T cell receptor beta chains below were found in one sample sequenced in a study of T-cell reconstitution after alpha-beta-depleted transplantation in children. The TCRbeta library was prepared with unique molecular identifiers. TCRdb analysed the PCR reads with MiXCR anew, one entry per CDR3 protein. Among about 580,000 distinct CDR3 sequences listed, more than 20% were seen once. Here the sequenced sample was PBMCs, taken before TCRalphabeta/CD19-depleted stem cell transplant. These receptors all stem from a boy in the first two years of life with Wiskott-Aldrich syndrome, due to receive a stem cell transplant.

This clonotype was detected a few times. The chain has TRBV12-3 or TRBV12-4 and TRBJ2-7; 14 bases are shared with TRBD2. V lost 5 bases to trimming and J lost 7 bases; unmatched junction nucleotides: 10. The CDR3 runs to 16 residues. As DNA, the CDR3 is TGTGCCAGCAGTGCCCTCCGGGGACTAGCGGGAGAAGAGCAGTACTTC. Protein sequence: CASSALRGLAGEEQYF.

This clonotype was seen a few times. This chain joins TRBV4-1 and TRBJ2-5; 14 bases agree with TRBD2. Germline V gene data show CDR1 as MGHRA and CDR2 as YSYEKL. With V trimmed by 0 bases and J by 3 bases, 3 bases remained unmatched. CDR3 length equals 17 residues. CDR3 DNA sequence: TGCGCCAGCAGCCAAGAAAGGACTAGCGGGAGGAAAGAGACCCAGTACTTC. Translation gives CASSQERTSGRKETQYF.

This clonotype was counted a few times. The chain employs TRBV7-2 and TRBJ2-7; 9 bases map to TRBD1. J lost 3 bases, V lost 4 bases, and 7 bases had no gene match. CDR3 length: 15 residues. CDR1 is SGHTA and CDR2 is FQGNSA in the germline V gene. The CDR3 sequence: CASSYAGTGLYEQYF. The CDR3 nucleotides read TGTGCCAGCAGCTACGCCGGGACAGGGCTCTACGAGCAGTACTTC.

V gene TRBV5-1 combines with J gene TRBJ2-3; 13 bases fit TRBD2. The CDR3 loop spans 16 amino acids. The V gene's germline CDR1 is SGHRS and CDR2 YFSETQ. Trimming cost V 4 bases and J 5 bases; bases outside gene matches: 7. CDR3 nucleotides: TGCGCCAGCAGCACACGGACTAGCGGGAGTGTAGATACGCAGTATTTT. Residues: CASSTRTSGSVDTQYF. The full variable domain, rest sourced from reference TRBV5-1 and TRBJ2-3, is KAGVTQTPRYLIKTRGQQVTLSCSPISGHRSVSWYQQTPGQGLQFLFEYFSETQRNKGNFPGRFSGRQFSNSRSEMNVSTLELGDSALYLCASSTRTSGSVDTQYFGPGTRLTVL.

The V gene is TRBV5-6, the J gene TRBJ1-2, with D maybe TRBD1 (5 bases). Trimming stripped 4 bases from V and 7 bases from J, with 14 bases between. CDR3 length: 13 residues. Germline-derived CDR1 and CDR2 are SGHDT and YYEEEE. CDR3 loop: CASSLLDMAGYTF. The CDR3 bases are TGTGCCAGCAGCCTTTTGGACATGGCTGGCTACACCTTC.

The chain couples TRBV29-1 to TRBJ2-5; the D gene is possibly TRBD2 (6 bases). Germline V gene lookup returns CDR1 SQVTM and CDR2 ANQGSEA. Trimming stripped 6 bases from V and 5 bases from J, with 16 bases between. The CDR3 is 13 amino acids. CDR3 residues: CSVAPLGGETQYF. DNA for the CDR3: TGCAGCGTGGCCCCCCTCGGAGGGGAGACCCAGTACTTC.

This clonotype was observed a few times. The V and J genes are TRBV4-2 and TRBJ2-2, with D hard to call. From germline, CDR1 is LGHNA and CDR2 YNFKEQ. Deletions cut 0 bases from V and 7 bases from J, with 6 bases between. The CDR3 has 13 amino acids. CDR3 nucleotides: TGTGCCAGCAGCCAAGATGGGAACGGGGAGCTGTTTTTT. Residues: CASSQDGNGELFF.

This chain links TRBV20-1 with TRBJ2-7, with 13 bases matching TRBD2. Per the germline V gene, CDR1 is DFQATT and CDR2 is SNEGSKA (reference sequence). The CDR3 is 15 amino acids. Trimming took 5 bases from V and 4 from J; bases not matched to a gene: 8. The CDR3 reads CSAQKPGLAGYEQYF. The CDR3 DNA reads TGCAGTGCTCAAAAACCGGGACTAGCGGGATACGAGCAGTACTTC.

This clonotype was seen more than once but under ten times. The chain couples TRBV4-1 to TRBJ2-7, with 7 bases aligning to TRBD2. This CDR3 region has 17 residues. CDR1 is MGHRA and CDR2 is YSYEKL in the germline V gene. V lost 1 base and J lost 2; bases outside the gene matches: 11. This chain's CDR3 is CASSQGAGATAPYEQYF. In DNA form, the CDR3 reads TGCGCCAGCAGCCAAGGGGCGGGAGCAACGGCTCCCTACGAGCAGTACTTC.

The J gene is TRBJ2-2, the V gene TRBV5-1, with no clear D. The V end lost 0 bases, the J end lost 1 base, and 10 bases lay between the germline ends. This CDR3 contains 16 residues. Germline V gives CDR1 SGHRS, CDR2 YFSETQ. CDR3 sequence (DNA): TGCGCCAGCAGCTTGGTCGGTCAGATGAACACCGGGGAGCTGTTTTTT. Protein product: CASSLVGQMNTGELFF.

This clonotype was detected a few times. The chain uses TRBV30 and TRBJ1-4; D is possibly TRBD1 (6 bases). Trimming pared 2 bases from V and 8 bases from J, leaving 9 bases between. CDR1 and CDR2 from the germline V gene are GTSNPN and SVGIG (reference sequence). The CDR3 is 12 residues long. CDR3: CAWSTGKEKLFF. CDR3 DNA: TGTGCCTGGAGTACAGGGAAGGAAAAACTGTTTTTT.

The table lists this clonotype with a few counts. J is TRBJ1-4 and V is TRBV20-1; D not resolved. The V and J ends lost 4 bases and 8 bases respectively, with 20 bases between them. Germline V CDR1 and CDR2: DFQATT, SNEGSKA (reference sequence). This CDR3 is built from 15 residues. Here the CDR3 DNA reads TGCAGTGCTAACCCTTCAGCTAATCTAGGGGAAAAACTGTTTTTT. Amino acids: CSANPSANLGEKLFF.

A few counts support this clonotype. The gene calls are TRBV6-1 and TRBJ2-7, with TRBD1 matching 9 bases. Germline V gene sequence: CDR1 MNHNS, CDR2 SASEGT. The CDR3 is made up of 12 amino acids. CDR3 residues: CAGGTGTYEQYF. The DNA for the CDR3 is TGTGCAGGCGGGACAGGGACCTACGAGCAGTACTTC.

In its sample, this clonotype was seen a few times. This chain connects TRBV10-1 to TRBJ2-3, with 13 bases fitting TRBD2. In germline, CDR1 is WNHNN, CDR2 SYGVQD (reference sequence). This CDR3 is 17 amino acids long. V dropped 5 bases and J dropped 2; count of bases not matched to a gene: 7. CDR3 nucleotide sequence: TGCGCCAGCAGTTCCGAGGGACTAGCGGGATTCACAGATACGCAGTATTTT. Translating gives CASSSEGLAGFTDTQYF.

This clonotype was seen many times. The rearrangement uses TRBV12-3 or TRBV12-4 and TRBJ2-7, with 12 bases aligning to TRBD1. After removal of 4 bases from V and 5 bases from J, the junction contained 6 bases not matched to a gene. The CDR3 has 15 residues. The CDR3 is CASSYWDRGLDEQYF. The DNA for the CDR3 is TGTGCCAGCAGTTACTGGGACAGGGGGCTCGACGAGCAGTACTTC.

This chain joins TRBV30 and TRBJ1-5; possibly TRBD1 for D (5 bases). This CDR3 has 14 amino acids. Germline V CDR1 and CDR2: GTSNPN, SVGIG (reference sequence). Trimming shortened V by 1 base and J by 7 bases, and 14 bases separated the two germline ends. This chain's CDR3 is CAWSGLGGSQPQHF. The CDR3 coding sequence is TGTGCCTGGAGTGGTTTGGGGGGTAGCCAGCCCCAGCATTTT.

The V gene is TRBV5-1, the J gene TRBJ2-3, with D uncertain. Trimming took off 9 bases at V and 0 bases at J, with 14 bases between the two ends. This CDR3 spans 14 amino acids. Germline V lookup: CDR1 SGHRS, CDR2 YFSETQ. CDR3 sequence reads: CATGVAASTDTQYF. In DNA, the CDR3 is TGCGCCACCGGTGTGGCGGCTAGCACAGATACGCAGTATTTT.

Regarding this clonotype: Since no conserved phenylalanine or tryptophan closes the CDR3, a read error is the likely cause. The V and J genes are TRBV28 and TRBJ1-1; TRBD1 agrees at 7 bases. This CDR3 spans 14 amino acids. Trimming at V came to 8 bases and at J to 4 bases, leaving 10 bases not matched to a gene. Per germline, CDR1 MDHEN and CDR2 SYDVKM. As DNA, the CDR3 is TGTGCCAGCCCTGGGAGGGGGCGGTTCACTGAAGCTTTCCTT. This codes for CASPGRGRFTEAFL.

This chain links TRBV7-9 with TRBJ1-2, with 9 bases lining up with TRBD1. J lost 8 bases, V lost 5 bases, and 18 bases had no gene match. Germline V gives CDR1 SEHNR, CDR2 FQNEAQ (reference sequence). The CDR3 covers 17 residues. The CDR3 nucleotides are TGTGCCAGCAGCCAACTAAGCGCCGGGACAGGGAAAAACGGCTACACCTTC. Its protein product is CASSQLSAGTGKNGYTF.

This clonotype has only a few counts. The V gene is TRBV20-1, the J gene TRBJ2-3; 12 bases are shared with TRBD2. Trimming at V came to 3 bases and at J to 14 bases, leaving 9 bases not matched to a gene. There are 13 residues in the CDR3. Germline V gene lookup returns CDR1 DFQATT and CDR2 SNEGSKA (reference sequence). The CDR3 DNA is TGCAGTGCTAGTGGGGCTAGCGGGAGGGCCGGGTATTTT. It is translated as CSASGASGRAGYF.

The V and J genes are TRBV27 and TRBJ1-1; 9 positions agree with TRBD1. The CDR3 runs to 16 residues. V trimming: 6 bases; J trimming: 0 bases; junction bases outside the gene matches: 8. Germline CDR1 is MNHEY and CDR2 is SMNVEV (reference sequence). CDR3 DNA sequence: TGTGCCAGCAGGGCCCGGGACAGGGCTATGAACACTGAAGCTTTCTTT. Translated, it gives CASRARDRAMNTEAFF.

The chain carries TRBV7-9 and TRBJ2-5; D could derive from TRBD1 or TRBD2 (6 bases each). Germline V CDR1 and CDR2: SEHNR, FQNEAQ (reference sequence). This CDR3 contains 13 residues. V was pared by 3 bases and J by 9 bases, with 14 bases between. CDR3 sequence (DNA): TGTGCCAGCAGCTTCGGGGGAAAGGGGGCCCAGTACTTC. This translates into CASSFGGKGAQYF.

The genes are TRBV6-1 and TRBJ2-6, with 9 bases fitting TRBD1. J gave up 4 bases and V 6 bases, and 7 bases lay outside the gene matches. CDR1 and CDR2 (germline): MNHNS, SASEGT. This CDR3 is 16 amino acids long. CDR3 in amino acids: CASRWGQGQGANVLTF. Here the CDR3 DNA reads TGTGCCAGCAGATGGGGACAGGGTCAAGGGGCCAACGTCCTGACTTTC.

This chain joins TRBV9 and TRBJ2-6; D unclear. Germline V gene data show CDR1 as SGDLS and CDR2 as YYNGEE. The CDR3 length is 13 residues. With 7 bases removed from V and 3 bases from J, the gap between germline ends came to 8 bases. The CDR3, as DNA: TGTGCCAGCTCTCAGGTTGGGGCCAACGTCCTGACTTTC. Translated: CASSQVGANVLTF. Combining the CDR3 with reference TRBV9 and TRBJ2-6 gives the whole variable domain DSGVTQTPKHLITATGQRVTLRCSPRSGDLSVYWYQQSLDQGLQFLIQYYNGEERAKGNILERFSAQQFPDLHSELNLSSLELGDSALYFCASSQVGANVLTFGAGSRLTVL.

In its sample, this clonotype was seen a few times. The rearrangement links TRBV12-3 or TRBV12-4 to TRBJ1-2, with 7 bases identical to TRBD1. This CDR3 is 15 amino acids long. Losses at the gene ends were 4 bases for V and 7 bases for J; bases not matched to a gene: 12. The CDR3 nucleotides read TGTGCCAGCAGTTCAATTCAACAGGGGCATGGTGGCTACACCTTC. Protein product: CASSSIQQGHGGYTF.

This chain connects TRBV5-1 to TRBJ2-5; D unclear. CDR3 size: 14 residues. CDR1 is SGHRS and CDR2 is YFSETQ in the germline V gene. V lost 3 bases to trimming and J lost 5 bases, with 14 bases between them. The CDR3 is CASSSQMARETQYF. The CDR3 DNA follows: TGCGCCAGCAGCTCGCAGATGGCCCGCGAGACCCAGTACTTC.

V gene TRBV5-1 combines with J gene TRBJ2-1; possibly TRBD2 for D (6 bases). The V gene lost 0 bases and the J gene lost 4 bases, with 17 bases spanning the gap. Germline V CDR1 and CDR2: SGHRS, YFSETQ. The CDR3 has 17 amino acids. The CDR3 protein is CASSLVWEALHYNEQFF. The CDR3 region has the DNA TGCGCCAGCAGCTTGGTGTGGGAGGCCCTTCATTACAATGAGCAGTTCTTC.

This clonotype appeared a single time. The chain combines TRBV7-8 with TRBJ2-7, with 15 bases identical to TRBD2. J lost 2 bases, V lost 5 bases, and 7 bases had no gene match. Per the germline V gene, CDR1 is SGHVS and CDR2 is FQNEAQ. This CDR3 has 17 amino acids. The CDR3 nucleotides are TGTGCCAGCAGCCTAGGACTAGCGGGAGGGCTCCCCTACGAGCAGTACTTC. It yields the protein CASSLGLAGGLPYEQYF.

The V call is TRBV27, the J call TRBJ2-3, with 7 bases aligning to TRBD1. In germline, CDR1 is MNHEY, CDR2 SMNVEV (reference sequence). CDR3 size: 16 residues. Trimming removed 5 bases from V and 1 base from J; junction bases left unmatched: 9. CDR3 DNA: TGTGCCAGCAGTGGCATGAACAGGGGAGGCACAGATACGCAGTATTTT. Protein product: CASSGMNRGGTDTQYF.

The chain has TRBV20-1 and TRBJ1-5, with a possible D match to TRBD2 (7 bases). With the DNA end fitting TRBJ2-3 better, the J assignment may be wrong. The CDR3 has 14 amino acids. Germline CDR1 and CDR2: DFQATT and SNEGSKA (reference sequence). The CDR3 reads CSASEGGGGQPQYF. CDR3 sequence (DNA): TGCAGTGCTAGCGAAGGGGGGGGAGGGCAGCCCCAGTATTTT.

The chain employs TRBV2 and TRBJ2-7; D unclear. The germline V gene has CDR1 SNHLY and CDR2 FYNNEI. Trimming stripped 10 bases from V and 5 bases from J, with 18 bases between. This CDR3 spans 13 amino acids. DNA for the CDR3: TGTGCCACCCCAGCCAGAATGACCAACGAGCAGTACTTC. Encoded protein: CATPARMTNEQYF. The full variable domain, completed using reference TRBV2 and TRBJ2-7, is EPEVTQTPSHQVTQMGQEVILRCVPISNHLYFYWYRQILGQKVEFLVSFYNNEISEKSEIFDDQFSVERPDGSNFTLKIRSTKLEDSAMYFCATPARMTNEQYFGPGTRLTVT.

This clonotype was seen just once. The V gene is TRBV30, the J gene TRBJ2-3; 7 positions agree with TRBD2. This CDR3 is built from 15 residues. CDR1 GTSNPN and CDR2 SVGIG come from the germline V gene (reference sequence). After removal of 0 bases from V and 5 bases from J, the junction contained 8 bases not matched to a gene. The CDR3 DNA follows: TGTGCCTGGAGTGTATGGGGGAGCGGGAAAGATACGCAGTATTTT. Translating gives CAWSVWGSGKDTQYF.